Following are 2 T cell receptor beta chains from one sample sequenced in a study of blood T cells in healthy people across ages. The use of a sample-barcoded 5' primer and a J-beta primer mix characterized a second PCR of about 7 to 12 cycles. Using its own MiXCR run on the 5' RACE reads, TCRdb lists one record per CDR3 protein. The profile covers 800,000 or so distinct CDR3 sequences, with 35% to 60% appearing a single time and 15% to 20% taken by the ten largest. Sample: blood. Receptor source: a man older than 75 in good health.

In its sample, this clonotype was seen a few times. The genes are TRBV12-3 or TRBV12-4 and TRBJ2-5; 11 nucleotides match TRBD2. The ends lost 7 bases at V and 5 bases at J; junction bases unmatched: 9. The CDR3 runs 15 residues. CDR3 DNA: TGTGCCAGCAACTTCGGACTAGCGGGTGGGGAGACCCAGTACTTC. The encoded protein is CASNFGLAGGETQYF.

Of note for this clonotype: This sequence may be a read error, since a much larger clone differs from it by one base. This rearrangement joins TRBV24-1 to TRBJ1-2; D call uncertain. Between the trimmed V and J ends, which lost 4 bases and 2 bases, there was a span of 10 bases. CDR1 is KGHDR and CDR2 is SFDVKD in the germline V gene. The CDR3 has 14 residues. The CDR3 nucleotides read TGTGCCACCAGTGAGGGTGGCAGGAACTATGGCTACACCTTC. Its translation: CATSEGGRNYGYTF.